One sample yielded the 11 T cell receptor beta chains listed below, sequenced in a study of T-cell reconstitution after alpha-beta-depleted transplantation in children. As it was prepared, the TCRbeta library received unique molecular identifiers. Each CDR3 protein gets one entry after TCRdb re-called the PCR reads with MiXCR. The table records tens of thousands of distinct CDR3 sequences, about 5.7% of them present only once. Here the sequenced sample was PBMCs, mostly from graft donor cells, taken 60 days after TCRalphabeta/CD19-depleted stem cell transplant. The receptors shown here come from a female patient aged 2-9 years who had a stem cell transplant for aplastic anemia, so the T cells may come from the graft donor.

The sample holds many counts of this clonotype. The V call is TRBV11-2, the J call TRBJ2-7; D is unclear. The CDR3 spans 15 residues. CDR1 and CDR2 from the germline V gene are SGHAT and FQNNGV. V lost 3 bases to trimming and J lost 2 bases, with 14 bases between them. DNA of the CDR3: TGTGCCAGCAGCTTGGGGTACGCTCTCCCCTACGAGCAGTACTTC. It encodes CASSLGYALPYEQYF.

The sample holds many counts of this clonotype. The V call is TRBV6-5, the J call TRBJ1-2; the D is unclear. V was trimmed by 2 bases and J by 0 bases, leaving 16 bases between them. The CDR3 runs to 17 residues. The germline gives CDR1 MNHEY, CDR2 SVGAGI. The CDR3 DNA sequence: TGTGCCAGCAGTTACGGAAGCATGGTCCCTCCTAACTATGGCTACACCTTC. This encodes CASSYGSMVPPNYGYTF.

This clonotype was observed a few times. This chain connects TRBV5-1 to TRBJ2-1, with unresolved D. Trimming shortened V by 4 bases and J by 3 bases, and 11 bases separated the two germline ends. The CDR3 extends over 14 amino acids. Germline CDR1 reads SGHRS; CDR2 reads YFSETQ. CDR3 nucleotide sequence: TGCGCCAGCAGCCACCCGGACGGCTACAATGAGCAGTTCTTC. Amino acid sequence: CASSHPDGYNEQFF.

This clonotype has at least ten counts. The chain is built from TRBV7-9 and TRBJ1-1; D is undetermined. The CDR3 consists of 13 residues. Germline-derived CDR1 and CDR2 are SEHNR and FQNEAQ (reference sequence). Trimming pared 1 base from V and 7 bases from J, leaving 10 bases between. CDR3 bases: TGTGCCAGCAGCTTAGTTTCCGGGAATGAAGCTTTCTTT. It encodes CASSLVSGNEAFF.

There are many counts of this clonotype. This chain links TRBV7-9 with TRBJ2-7; perhaps TRBD1 as D (7 bases). The CDR3 totals 14 residues. V was clipped by 4 bases and J by 7 bases, with 17 bases between them. CDR1 SEHNR and CDR2 FQNEAQ come from the germline V gene (reference sequence). DNA for the CDR3: TGTGCCAGCAGCTACTTTGAGGGGGCGGGAGAGCAGTACTTC. Encoded protein: CASSYFEGAGEQYF.

The chain joins TRBV6-5 to TRBJ2-7; a possible D gene is TRBD2 (5 bases). Per the germline V gene, CDR1 is MNHEY and CDR2 is SVGAGI. This CDR3 has 16 residues. With 6 bases removed from V and 6 bases from J, the gap between germline ends came to 24 bases. CDR3 in DNA: TGTGCCAGCAGCCAAGACCTAGGGAGTCAGGCCGCCGAGCAGTACTTC. Translation: CASSQDLGSQAAEQYF.

This clonotype was seen ten or more times. This chain joins TRBV28 and TRBJ2-3; D possibly corresponds to TRBD2 (6 bases). Per the germline V gene, CDR1 is MDHEN and CDR2 is SYDVKM. The V end lost 5 bases, the J end lost 1 base, and 16 bases lay between the germline ends. This CDR3 is built from 16 residues. The CDR3 reads CASSPSREVGTDTQYF. Written as DNA, the CDR3 is TGTGCCAGCAGTCCATCCAGGGAGGTGGGCACAGATACGCAGTATTTT.

The CDR3 nucleotides are TGTGCCAGTTCAAGCGGGCCAGTCGCATCCTACGAGCAGTACTTC. Translation gives CASSSGPVASYEQYF. This chain uses TRBV7-7 with TRBJ2-7; the D gene is possibly TRBD2 (6 bases). This CDR3 region has 15 residues. Trimming removed 9 bases from V and 1 base from J, with 19 bases in between. CDR1 SSHAT and CDR2 FNYEAQ come from the germline V gene (reference sequence).

At least ten counts were recorded for this clonotype. This chain connects TRBV6-5 to TRBJ2-7; D not certain. CDR3 length: 12 amino acids. V was shortened by 6 bases and J by 2 bases, with 8 bases between the two germline ends. CDR1 and CDR2 from the germline V gene are MNHEY and SVGAGI. DNA for the CDR3: TGTGCCAGCAGCTCTACTACCTACGAGCAGTACTTC. Translation gives CASSSTTYEQYF.

This clonotype has ten or more counts. This chain joins TRBV11-3 and TRBJ2-1; D is unclear. Trimming pared 4 bases from V and 1 base from J, leaving 5 bases between. CDR1 and CDR2 from the germline V gene are SGHNT and YENEEA. The CDR3 sequence is 13 residues long. CDR3 DNA sequence: TGTGCCAGCAGCTCCAGGTCCTACAATGAGCAGTTCTTC. Translation: CASSSRSYNEQFF.

The table lists this clonotype with many counts. The genes are TRBV9 and TRBJ2-2; D uncertain. Germline V gene lookup returns CDR1 SGDLS and CDR2 YYNGEE. V lost 4 bases and J 4 bases, leaving 8 bases between the germline ends. CDR3 size: 13 residues. The CDR3 region has the DNA TGTGCCAGCAGCCGGAGCCTCACCGGGGAGCTGTTTTTT. It encodes CASSRSLTGELFF. Together with reference TRBV9 and TRBJ2-2, the CDR3 gives the full variable domain: DSGVTQTPKHLITATGQRVTLRCSPRSGDLSVYWYQQSLDQGLQFLIQYYNGEERAKGNILERFSAQQFPDLHSELNLSSLELGDSALYFCASSRSLTGELFFGEGSRLTVL.